The rows below give T cell receptor beta chains drawn from one sample of a study of early T cells in non-severe SARS-CoV-2 infection. MiXCR, applied by TCRdb to the 5' RACE reads, yields one record per CDR3 protein. The data show some 80,000 distinct CDR3 sequences, with around 12% seen just once and less than 20% held by the top ten. The sequenced sample was whole blood, obtained at baseline. These receptors were obtained from an adult who was a healthcare worker with PCR-confirmed SARS-CoV-2 infection or an uninfected control (not recorded which). The donor label of this sample is uncertain. Both conserved end residues are part of each CDR3. A D gene is named only where the DNA matches it firmly. Rows give clone size only sometimes, using once, few, many, or a class for an expanded clone.

V gene	D gene	J gene	clone size	CDR3 protein	CDR3 DNA
TRBV3-1	-	TRBJ1-2	-	CASSQDLRGVYGYTF	TGTGCCAGCAGCCAAGATCTCCGGGGGGTCTATGGCTACACCTTC
TRBV5-1	-	TRBJ1-3	-	CASSFAGNSGNTIYF	TGCGCCAGCAGCTTCGCAGGAAACTCTGGAAACACCATATATTTT
TRBV20-1	-	TRBJ1-2	-	CSARDETMHGYTF	TGCAGTGCTAGGGATGAAACTATGCATGGCTACACCTTC
TRBV29-1	-	TRBJ2-1	many	CSVTIHNEQFF	TGCAGCGTTACGATTCACAATGAGCAGTTCTTC
TRBV5-1	-	TRBJ1-2	-	CASSSGHFYGYTF	TGCGCCAGCAGCTCTGGACACTTCTATGGCTACACCTTC
TRBV15	TRBD2	TRBJ2-3	few	CATSPPGLAGVVDTQYF	TGTGCCACCAGCCCCCCGGGACTAGCGGGGGTCGTAGATACGCAGTATTTT
TRBV7-6	-	TRBJ2-2	-	CASSPVFSGELFF	TGTGCCAGCAGCCCTGTGTTTTCCGGGGAGCTGTTTTTT
TRBV19	-	TRBJ2-1	few	CASSIPSSYLKDEQFF	TGTGCCAGTAGTATCCCTAGCTCCTATCTCAAGGATGAGCAGTTCTTC
TRBV27	TRBD2	TRBJ2-7	many	CASSLRTSFAEQYF	TGTGCCAGCAGTCTGCGGACTAGTTTTGCCGAGCAGTACTTC
TRBV6-2/TRBV6-3	-	TRBJ2-7	few	CASSYGTTRERTYEQYF	TGTGCCAGCAGTTACGGGACGACCAGAGAAAGAACCTACGAGCAGTACTTC
TRBV29-1	-	TRBJ1-1	few	CSVEVPGRATEAFF	TGCAGCGTTGAAGTCCCGGGACGGGCCACTGAAGCTTTCTTT
TRBV19	-	TRBJ1-2	few	CASSITLSRAEGYTF	TGTGCCAGTAGTATAACTCTTTCCAGGGCCGAAGGCTACACCTTC
TRBV11-2	-	TRBJ1-1	many	CASSLDHWGEAEAFF	TGTGCCAGCAGCTTAGATCATTGGGGAGAGGCTGAAGCTTTCTTT
TRBV5-6	TRBD2	TRBJ2-3	-	CASSLAELAGGTDTQYF	TGTGCCAGCAGCTTGGCGGAACTAGCGGGGGGGACAGATACGCAGTATTTT
TRBV5-4	-	TRBJ2-4	-	CASSFERAKNIQYF	TGTGCCAGCAGCTTTGAGCGAGCCAAAAACATTCAGTACTTC
TRBV5-1	-	TRBJ2-3	-	CASRADRDTQYF	TGCGCCAGCAGGGCAGACAGGGATACGCAGTATTTT
TRBV7-9	TRBD1	TRBJ2-3	-	CASSELPGQGYSNTDTQYF	TGTGCCAGCAGCGAACTACCGGGACAGGGTTACTCAAACACAGATACGCAGTATTTT
TRBV7-2	TRBD1	TRBJ2-1	many	CASSLHRGPYNEQFF	TGTGCCAGCAGCCTCCACAGGGGCCCCTACAATGAGCAGTTCTTC
TRBV3-1	-	TRBJ1-2	few	CASSSDGKGYTF	TGTGCCAGCAGCTCGGACGGGAAAGGCTACACCTTC
TRBV6-2/TRBV6-3	TRBD1	TRBJ2-7	few	CASRGQGATYEQYF	TGTGCCAGCAGGGGACAGGGGGCGACCTACGAGCAGTACTTC
TRBV7-3	TRBD2	TRBJ2-1	-	CASSLRGEYNEQFF	TGTGCCAGCAGCTTACGGGGGGAATACAATGAGCAGTTCTTC
TRBV7-6	TRBD2	TRBJ2-1	-	CASSLGAPRGKPYNEQFF	TGTGCCAGCAGCTTAGGGGCTCCGCGGGGGAAACCTTACAATGAGCAGTTCTTC
TRBV30	TRBD2	TRBJ2-1	few	CAWSVRGGGLREQFF	TGTGCCTGGAGTGTACGGGGCGGGGGACTCCGGGAGCAGTTCTTC
TRBV28	-	TRBJ2-5	many	CASSQVRGTQYF	TGTGCCAGCAGTCAAGTTCGGGGGACCCAGTACTTC
TRBV7-3	-	TRBJ2-7	few	CASSPSGSSEQYF	TGTGCCAGCAGCCCCTCGGGGTCAAGTGAGCAGTACTTC
TRBV6-2/TRBV6-3	-	TRBJ2-7	many	CASSPGQEQYF	TGTGCCAGCAGTCCCGGACAGGAGCAGTACTTC
TRBV7-9	-	TRBJ2-5	few	CASSPLGQETQYF	TGTGCCAGCAGCCCTCTGGGGCAAGAGACCCAGTACTTC
TRBV3-1	-	TRBJ2-1	many	CASSQQRTYNEQFF	TGTGCCAGCAGCCAGCAGCGGACTTACAATGAGCAGTTCTTC
TRBV11-2	-	TRBJ2-1	few	CASSLDPGTYNEQFF	TGTGCCAGCAGCTTAGATCCGGGGACCTACAATGAGCAGTTCTTC
TRBV4-1	-	TRBJ2-2	-	CASSQGDTYYSNTGELFF	TGCGCCAGCAGCCAAGGTGACACTTACTATTCGAACACCGGGGAGCTGTTTTTT
TRBV3-1	TRBD1	TRBJ1-1	many	CASSQKGASEAFF	TGTGCCAGCAGCCAAAAGGGGGCTAGTGAAGCTTTCTTT
TRBV28	TRBD2	TRBJ2-3	-	CASSLYAGREGPTDTQYF	TGTGCCAGCAGTTTATATGCTGGGCGGGAGGGCCCCACAGATACGCAGTATTTT
TRBV12-3/TRBV12-4	-	TRBJ1-1	many	CASSFDPQNTEAFF	TGTGCCAGCAGTTTCGATCCGCAGAACACTGAAGCTTTCTTT
TRBV4-2	-	TRBJ2-7	-	CASSQMGVEQYF	TGTGCCAGCAGCCAGATGGGAGTAGAGCAGTACTTC
TRBV12-3/TRBV12-4	-	TRBJ1-2	few	CASSADIYYGYTF	TGTGCCAGCAGTGCCGACATATACTATGGCTACACCTTC
TRBV11-2	-	TRBJ2-1	few	CASSFQIHQFF	TGTGCCAGCAGCTTCCAAATCCACCAGTTCTTC
TRBV10-3	-	TRBJ1-1	few	CAISTRGGDIDTEAFF	TGTGCCATCAGTACCCGTGGAGGGGACATTGACACTGAAGCTTTCTTT